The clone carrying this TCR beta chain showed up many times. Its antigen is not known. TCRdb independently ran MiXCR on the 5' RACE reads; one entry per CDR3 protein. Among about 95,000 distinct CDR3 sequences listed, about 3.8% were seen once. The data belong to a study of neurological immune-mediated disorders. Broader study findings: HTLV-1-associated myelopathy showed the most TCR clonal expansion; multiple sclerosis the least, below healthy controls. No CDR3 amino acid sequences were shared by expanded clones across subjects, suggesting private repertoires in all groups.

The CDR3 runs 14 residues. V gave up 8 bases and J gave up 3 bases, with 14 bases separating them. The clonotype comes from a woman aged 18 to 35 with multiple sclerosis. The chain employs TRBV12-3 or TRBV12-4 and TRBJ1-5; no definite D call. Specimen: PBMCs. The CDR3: CASQAEAANQPQHF. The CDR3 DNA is TGTGCCAGCCAGGCGGAGGCAGCCAATCAGCCCCAGCATTTT.